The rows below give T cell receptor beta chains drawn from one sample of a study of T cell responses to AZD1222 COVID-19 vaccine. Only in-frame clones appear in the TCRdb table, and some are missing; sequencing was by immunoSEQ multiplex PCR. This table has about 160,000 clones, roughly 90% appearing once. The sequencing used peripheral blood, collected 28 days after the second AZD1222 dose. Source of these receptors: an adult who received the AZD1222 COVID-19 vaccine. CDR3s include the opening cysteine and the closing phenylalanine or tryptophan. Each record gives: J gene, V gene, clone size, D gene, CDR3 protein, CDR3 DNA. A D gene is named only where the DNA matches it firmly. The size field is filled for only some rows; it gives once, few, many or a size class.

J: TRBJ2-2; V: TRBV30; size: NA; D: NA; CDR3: CAWSSTRDGELFF; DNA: TGTGCCTGGAGTTCCACCCGCGACGGGGAGCTGTTTTTT
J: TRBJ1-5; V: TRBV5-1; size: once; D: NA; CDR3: CASSPLSWDQPQHF; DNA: TGCGCCAGCAGCCCCCTCTCGTGGGATCAGCCCCAGCATTTT
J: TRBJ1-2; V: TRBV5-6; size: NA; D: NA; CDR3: CASSLASRVDGYTF; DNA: TGTGCCAGCAGCTTGGCGTCCAGGGTGGACGGCTACACCTTC
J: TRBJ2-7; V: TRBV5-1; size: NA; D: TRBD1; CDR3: CASRKTGAYEQYF; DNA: TGCGCCAGCAGAAAGACAGGGGCCTACGAGCAGTACTTC
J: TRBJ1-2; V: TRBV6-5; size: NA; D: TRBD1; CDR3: CASSTQGAHGYTF; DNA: TGTGCCAGCAGTACACAGGGGGCTCATGGCTACACCTTC
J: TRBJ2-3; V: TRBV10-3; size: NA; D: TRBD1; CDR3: CAIAWGQRDDTQYF; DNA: TGTGCCATCGCTTGGGGACAGCGAGACGATACGCAGTATTTT
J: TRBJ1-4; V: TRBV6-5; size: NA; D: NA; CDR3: CASTRTFEKLFF; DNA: TGTGCCAGCACCCGGACGTTTGAAAAACTGTTTTTT
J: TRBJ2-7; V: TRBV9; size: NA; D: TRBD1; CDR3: CASSVRDRGSGEQYF; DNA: TGTGCCAGCAGCGTAAGGGACAGGGGATCGGGCGAGCAGTACTTC
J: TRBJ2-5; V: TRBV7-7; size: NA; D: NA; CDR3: CASSLAGVGETQYF; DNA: TGTGCTAGCAGCTTGGCAGGGGTAGGGGAGACCCAGTACTTC
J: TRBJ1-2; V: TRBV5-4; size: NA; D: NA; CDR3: CASSFRAFYGYTF; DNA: TGTGCCAGCAGCTTCCGGGCCTTCTATGGCTACACCTTC
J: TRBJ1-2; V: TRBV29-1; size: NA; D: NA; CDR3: CSVDPRENYGYTF; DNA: TGCAGCGTTGATCCCCGGGAGAACTACGGCTACACCTTC
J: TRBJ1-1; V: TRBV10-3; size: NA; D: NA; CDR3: CAISDEPPEAFF; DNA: TGTGCCATCAGTGATGAACCTCCTGAAGCTTTCTTT
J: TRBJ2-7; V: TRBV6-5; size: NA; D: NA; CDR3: CASSYSASYEQYF; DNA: TGTGCCAGCAGTTACTCCGCGTCCTACGAGCAGTACTTC
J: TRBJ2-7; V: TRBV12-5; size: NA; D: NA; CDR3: CASGGSLSSYEQYF; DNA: TGTGCTAGTGGAGGCAGTTTAAGCTCCTACGAGCAGTACTTC
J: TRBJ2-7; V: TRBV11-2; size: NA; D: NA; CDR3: CASSSTRAGIEQYF; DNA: TGTGCCAGCAGCTCGACCAGGGCCGGGATCGAGCAGTACTTC
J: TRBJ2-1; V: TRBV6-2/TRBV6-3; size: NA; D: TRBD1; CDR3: CASSQTGDRHNEQFF; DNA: TGTGCCAGCAGTCAAACAGGGGATCGGCACAATGAGCAGTTCTTC
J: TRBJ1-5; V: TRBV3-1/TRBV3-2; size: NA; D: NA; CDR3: CASSQGSGGNQPQHF; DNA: TGTGCCAGCAGCCAAGGAAGCGGGGGCAATCAGCCCCAGCATTTT
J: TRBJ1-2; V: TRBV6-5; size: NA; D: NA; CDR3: CASHTGGEGNYGYTF; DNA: TGTGCCAGCCACACTGGGGGCGAGGGGAACTATGGCTACACCTTC
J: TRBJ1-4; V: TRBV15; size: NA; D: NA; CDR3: CATSRVQGGGEKLFF; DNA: TGTGCCACCAGCAGAGTGCAAGGGGGTGGTGAAAAACTGTTTTTT
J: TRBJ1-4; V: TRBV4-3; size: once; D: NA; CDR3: CASSQDLGLREKLFF; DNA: TGCGCCAGCAGCCAAGATTTGGGTTTAAGGGAAAAACTGTTTTTT
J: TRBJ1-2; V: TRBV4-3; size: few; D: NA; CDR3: CASSRSNIPQESRGYTF; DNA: TGCGCCAGCTCCCGGTCAAACATACCACAGGAATCGAGGGGCTACACCTTC
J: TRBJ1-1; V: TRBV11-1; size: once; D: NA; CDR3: CASSPADGVGEAFF; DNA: TGTGCCAGCAGTCCTGCGGACGGGGTGGGGGAAGCTTTCTTT
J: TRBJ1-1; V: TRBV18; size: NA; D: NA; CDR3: CASSPYTERTFF; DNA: TGTGCCAGCTCACCTTACACGGAGAGGACTTTCTTT
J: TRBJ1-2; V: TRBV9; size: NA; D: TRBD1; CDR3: CASLPGTAETF; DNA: TGTGCCAGCTTACCTGGGACAGCCGAGACCTTC
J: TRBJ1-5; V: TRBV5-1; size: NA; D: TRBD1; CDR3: CASSLGTGRNQPQHF; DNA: TGCGCCAGCAGCCTAGGGACAGGACGGAATCAGCCCCAGCATTTT
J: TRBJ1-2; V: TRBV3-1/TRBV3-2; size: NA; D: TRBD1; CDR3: CASSRGTGYNYGYTF; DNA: TGTGCCAGCAGCCGCGGGACAGGGTACAACTATGGCTACACCTTC
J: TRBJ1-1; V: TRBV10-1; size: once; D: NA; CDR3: CASSEMGRDTEAFF; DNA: TGCGCCAGCAGTGAGATGGGTCGTGACACTGAAGCTTTCTTT
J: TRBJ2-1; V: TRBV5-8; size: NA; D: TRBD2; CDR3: CASSLAGVRWFF; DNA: TGTGCCAGCAGCTTAGCGGGGGTGAGGTGGTTCTTC
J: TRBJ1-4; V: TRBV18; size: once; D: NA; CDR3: CASSRADGEVEKLFF; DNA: TGTGCCAGCTCACGAGCAGACGGCGAAGTTGAAAAACTGTTTTTT
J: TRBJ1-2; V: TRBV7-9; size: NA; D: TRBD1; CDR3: CASSSTGTVYGYTF; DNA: TGTGCCAGCAGCTCGACCGGGACAGTCTATGGCTACACCTTC
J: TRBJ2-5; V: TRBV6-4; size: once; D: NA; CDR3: CASSKPGYETQYF; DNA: TGTGCCAGCAGCAAACCAGGGTACGAGACCCAGTACTTC
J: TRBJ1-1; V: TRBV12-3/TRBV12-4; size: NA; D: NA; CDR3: CASSTWGNTEAFF; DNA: TGTGCCAGCAGCACGTGGGGGAACACTGAAGCTTTCTTT
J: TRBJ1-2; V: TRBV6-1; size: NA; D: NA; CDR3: CASSEGGTNGYTF; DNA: TGTGCCAGCAGTGAAGGCGGAACTAATGGCTACACCTTC
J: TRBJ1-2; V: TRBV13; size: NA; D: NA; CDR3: CASSLGARGDYGYTF; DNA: TGTGCCAGCAGCTTAGGGGCACGGGGCGACTATGGCTACACCTTC
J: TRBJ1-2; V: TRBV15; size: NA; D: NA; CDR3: CATSPRTAEKGPPGNYGYTF; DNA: TGTGCCACCAGCCCTCGGACGGCGGAGAAGGGACCCCCCGGTAACTATGGCTACACCTTC
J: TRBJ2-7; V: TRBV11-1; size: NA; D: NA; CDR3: CASSLNRDNSYEQYF; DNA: TGTGCCAGCAGCTTGAACAGGGACAACTCCTACGAGCAGTACTTC
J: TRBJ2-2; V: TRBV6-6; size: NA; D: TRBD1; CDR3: CASSNRGRITGELFF; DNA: TGTGCCAGCAGTAACAGGGGGCGCATCACCGGGGAGCTGTTTTTT
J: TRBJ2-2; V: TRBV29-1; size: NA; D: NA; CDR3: CSVEGGSNTGELFF; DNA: TGCAGCGTTGAAGGGGGATCGAACACCGGGGAGCTGTTTTTT
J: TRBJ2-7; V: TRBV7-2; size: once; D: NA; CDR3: CASSFRHLTYEQYF; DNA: TGTGCCAGCAGCTTCAGACACCTAACCTACGAGCAGTACTTC
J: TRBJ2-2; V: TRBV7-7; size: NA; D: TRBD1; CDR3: CASSSTQGATGELFF; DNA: TGTGCCAGCAGCTCAACACAGGGGGCGACCGGGGAGCTGTTTTTT
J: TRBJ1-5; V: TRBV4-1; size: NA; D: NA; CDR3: CASSQEEARNQPQHF; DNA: TGCGCCAGCAGCCAAGAGGAGGCCCGAAATCAGCCCCAGCATTTT
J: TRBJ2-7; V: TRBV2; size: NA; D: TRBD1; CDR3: CAGQGEESEQYF; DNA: TGTGCCGGACAGGGGGAGGAGAGCGAGCAGTACTTC
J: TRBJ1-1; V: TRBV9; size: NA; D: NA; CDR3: CASSVTGSMNTEAFF; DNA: TGTGCCAGCAGCGTAACAGGGTCAATGAACACTGAAGCTTTCTTT
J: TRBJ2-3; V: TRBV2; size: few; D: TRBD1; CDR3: CASIRTGDPSTDTQYF; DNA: TGTGCCAGCATTAGGACAGGGGACCCTAGCACAGATACGCAGTATTTT
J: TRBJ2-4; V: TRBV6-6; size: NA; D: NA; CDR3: CASSYGAPLNIQYF; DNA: TGTGCCAGCAGTTACGGGGCCCCCTTAAACATTCAGTACTTC
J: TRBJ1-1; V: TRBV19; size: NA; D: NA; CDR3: CASSTYNTEAFF; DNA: TGTGCCAGTAGTACCTACAACACTGAAGCTTTCTTT
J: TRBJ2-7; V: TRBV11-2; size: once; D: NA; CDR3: CASSLGPTYEQYF; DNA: TGTGCCAGCAGCTTGGGCCCCACCTACGAGCAGTACTTC
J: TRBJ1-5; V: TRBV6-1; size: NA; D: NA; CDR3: CASSEPVSGGQPQHF; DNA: TGTGCCAGCAGTGAACCGGTAAGCGGGGGTCAGCCCCAGCATTTT
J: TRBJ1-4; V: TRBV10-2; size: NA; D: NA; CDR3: CASTTGISEKLFF; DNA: TGCGCCAGCACCACGGGAATTTCTGAAAAACTGTTTTTT
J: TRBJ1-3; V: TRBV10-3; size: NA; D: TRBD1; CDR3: CAISESKGGGNTIYF; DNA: TGTGCCATCAGTGAGTCGAAAGGGGGCGGAAACACCATATATTTT
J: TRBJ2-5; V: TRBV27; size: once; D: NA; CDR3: CASRQSGGWETQYF; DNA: TGTGCCAGCAGGCAGAGCGGTGGTTGGGAGACCCAGTACTTC
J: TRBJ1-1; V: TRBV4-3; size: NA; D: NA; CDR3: CASRDAGANTEAFF; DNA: TGCGCCAGCAGGGATGCGGGAGCTAACACTGAAGCTTTCTTT
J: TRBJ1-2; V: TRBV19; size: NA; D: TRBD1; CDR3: CASSDRVRGGYTF; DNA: TGTGCCAGTAGCGACAGGGTCCGGGGTGGCTACACCTTC
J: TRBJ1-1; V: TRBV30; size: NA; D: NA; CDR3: CAWSVSSLNTEAFF; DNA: TGTGCCTGGAGTGTCAGCAGTTTGAACACTGAAGCTTTCTTT
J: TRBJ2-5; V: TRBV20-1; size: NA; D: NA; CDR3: CSARDRVSQYF; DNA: TGCAGTGCTAGAGATCGGGTTTCCCAGTACTTC